This T cell receptor (beta chain) was sequenced in a study of T cell repertoires in cytomegalovirus infection. Turning to the study itself: Carrying CMV and the relevant HLA type showed in public TCR beta signatures. Findings and limits, study-wide: Dominant in the ex vivo response were TCR beta clonotypes restricted by HLA-C and specific for CMV.

The CDR3 has 16 residues. Trimming at V came to 7 bases and at J to 7 bases, leaving 19 bases not matched to a gene. Germline V gene data show CDR1 as MNHNS and CDR2 as SASEGT. Using its own MiXCR run on the reads, TCRdb lists one record per CDR3 protein. Of approximately 320,000 distinct CDR3 sequences in the sample, more than 9% were seen once. This clonotype was picked up many times. Its cognate antigen is unknown. Sequenced input: PBMCs. The clonotype comes from a human donor in good health (CMV status not recorded). Some clones in this sample may be carry-over from other donors' samples. The rearrangement links TRBV6-1 to TRBJ2-7; 7 bases agree with TRBD2. The CDR3 DNA follows: TGTGCCAGCAAACTGGATTACGGGGGGACTCTTACGGAGCAGTACTTC. Its protein is CASKLDYGGTLTEQYF.